This T cell receptor (beta chain) was captured by sequencing in a study of blood T cell repertoires in COVID-19 (dated by TCRdb to 2018 to 2021). Context from the whole study: Collaborator samples came from the United States, Italy and Spain and covered acute and convalescent phases of COVID-19. Where HLA class I and class II types were available, the types were taken from metadata supplied by the sample provider, not from assay-based typing. The repertoires were made available in a free public database intended to serve as a resource for research on the immune response to SARS-CoV-2. The sample metadata nearly always contained a de-identified subject ID, COVID-19 status, age in years and sex. The material from the prospective study consisted of cDNA or gDNA derived from T cells, B-cell-depleted T cells, or PBMCs. The dataset comprised deeply sampled blood TCRbeta repertoires from subjects exposed to, actively infected with, or recovered from COVID-19. Samples were obtained from the ongoing ImmuneRACE study (first 160 participants) and from 950 to 1,500 subjects provided by 6 global collaborators. Paper-wide results and their limitations: The amount of clinical and demographic metadata varied by source and participant and was provided uncurated.

Worth noting for this clone: This receptor's antigen is unknown. Base qualities are not at hand, and no much larger clone is one base apart.

Whole blood was collected in K2EDTA tubes by collaborating institutions according to the institutions' own protocols. Collaborator samples were shipped for TCRbeta analysis as frozen whole blood, isolated PBMCs, or DNA extracted from either sample type. The germline V gene encodes CDR1 LNHDA and CDR2 SQIVND (reference sequence). From the cysteine through the phenylalanine, the CDR3 covers 13 amino acids. Kept here is only the CDR3 DNA, which spans 39 bases and is read in frame from base 1. V is pared back by 1 base and J by 8 bases, with 11 bases lying between the germline termini. The immunoSEQ Assay, a bias-controlled multiplex PCR, was used to amplify TCRbeta CDR3 regions from genomic DNA. Under the source paper's analysis protocol: The number of nucleated cells in each sample was estimated by amplification of reference gene primers within the assay. Sequence reads were collapsed and filtered to measure the absolute abundance of every unique TCRbeta CDR3 rearrangement. For each sample, productive Simpson clonality was calculated as the square root of Simpson's diversity index over productive rearrangements. TCRdb's version of the immuneACCESS table is confined to in-frame rearrangements and falls short of the full clone set. An unresolved V gene accounts for under half of the shortfall where checked; the remainder is of unknown origin. V, J and clone size are those of that table, while D and trimming were read from the DNA. The sample table holds roughly 120,000 clones, of which 85% were seen once. 9.5% to 13% of the sample lies in the top ten.

This clonotype originated in a man older than 75 with acute or convalescent COVID-19. Rearrangement joined TRBV19 to TRBJ1-1; confidence is insufficient to name the D gene. Material: peripheral blood. CDR3 protein: CASSIGTAAEAFF. The DNA reads TGTGCCAGTAGTATAGGCACGGCAGCGGAAGCTTTCTTT.